This TCR beta chain derives from a study of CD8 T cells in ankylosing spondylitis. Study outcomes and limitations: With a CD8+ phenotype, disease-linked clones were relatively rare in peripheral blood. Disease-linked clones reportedly showed significant enrichment in matched ankylosing spondylitis synovial fluid. Ankylosing spondylitis blood seemed to carry a telltale TCR beta motif made of roughly eight highly homologous variants.

In the case of this clonotype: Its specificity is not known.

A quantitative 5'-RACE method, one with molecular barcodes, was used to make TCR beta libraries. Using its own MiXCR run on the 5' RACE reads, TCRdb lists one record per CDR3 protein. The sample consists of 670,000 or so distinct CDR3 sequences, roughly 20% of them appearing once. V lost 3 bases and J lost 1, with 3 bases in between. CDR1 is MNHEY and CDR2 is SVGEGT in the germline V gene. The CDR3 is 12 residues long. The clonotype originates from a male donor with ankylosing spondylitis. Sample: blood, either unsorted or a sorted T cell fraction (not recorded which). This rearrangement joins TRBV6-2 or TRBV6-3 to TRBJ1-1; D gene uncertain. DNA for the CDR3: TGTGCCAGCAGTTATTGGAACACTGAAGCTTTCTTT. This gives the protein CASSYWNTEAFF.